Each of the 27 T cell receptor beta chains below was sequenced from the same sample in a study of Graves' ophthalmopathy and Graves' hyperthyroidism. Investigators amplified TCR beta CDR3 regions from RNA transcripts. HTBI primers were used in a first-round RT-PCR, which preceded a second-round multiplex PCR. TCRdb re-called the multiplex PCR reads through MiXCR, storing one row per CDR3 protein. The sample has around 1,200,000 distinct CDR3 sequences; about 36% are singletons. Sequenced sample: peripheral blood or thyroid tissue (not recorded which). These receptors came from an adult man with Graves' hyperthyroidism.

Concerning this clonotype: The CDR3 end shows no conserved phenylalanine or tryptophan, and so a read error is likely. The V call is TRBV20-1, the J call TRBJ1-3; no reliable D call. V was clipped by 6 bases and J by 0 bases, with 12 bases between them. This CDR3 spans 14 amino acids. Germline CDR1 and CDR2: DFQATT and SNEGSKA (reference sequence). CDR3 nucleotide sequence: TGCAGTGCGGCCGACCTCCTCTCTGGAAACACCATATATGTT. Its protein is CSAADLLSGNTIYV.

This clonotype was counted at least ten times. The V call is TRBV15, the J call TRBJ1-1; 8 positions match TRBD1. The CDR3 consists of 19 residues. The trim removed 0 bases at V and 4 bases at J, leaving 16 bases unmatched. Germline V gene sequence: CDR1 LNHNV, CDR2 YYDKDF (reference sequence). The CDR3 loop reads CATSRDGRGQGRGTTEAFF. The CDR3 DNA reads TGTGCCACCAGCAGAGATGGCAGGGGGCAAGGTAGGGGAACCACTGAAGCTTTCTTT.

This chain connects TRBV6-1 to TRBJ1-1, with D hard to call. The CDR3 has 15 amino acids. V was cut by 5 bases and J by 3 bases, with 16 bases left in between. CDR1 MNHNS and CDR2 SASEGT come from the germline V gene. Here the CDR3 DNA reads TGTGCCAGCAGTCCCCGTGGAGGAAGATACACTGAAGCTTTCTTT. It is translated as CASSPRGGRYTEAFF.

As DNA, the CDR3 is TGTGCCAGCAGCCTGTCTGAAAATTCCTACGAGCAGTACTTC. Residues: CASSLSENSYEQYF. This chain connects TRBV7-9 to TRBJ2-7; the D is unclear. Trimming removed 5 bases at V and 1 base at J, with 12 bases between. Germline V gene sequence: CDR1 SEHNR, CDR2 FQNEAQ (reference sequence). CDR3 length: 14 residues. The full variable domain, its missing parts supplied by reference TRBV7-9 and TRBJ2-7, is DTGVSQNPRHKITKRGQNVTFRCDPISEHNRLYWYRQTLGQGPEFLTYFQNEAQLEKSRLLSDRFSAERPKGSFSTLEIQRTEQGDSAMYLCASSLSENSYEQYFGPGTRLTVT.

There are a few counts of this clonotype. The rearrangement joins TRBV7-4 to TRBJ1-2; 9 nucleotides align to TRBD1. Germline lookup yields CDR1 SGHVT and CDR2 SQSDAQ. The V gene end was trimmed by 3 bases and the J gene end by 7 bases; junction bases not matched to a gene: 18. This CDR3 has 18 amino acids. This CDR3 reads CASSFRDREAPVSGGYTF. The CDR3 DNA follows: TGTGCCAGCAGCTTCCGGGACAGGGAGGCTCCGGTTTCGGGTGGCTACACCTTC. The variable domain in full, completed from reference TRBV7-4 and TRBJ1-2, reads GAGVSQSPRYKVAKRGRDVALRCDSISGHVTLYWYRQTLGQGSEVLTYSQSDAQRDKSGRPSGRFSAERPERSVSTLKIQRTEQGDSAVYLCASSFRDREAPVSGGYTFGSGTRLTVV.

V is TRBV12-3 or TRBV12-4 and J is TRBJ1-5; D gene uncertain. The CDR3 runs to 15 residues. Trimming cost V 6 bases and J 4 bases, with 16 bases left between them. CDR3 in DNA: TGTGCCAGCAGCCCATCAGTAGGAGGTAATCAGCCCCAGCATTTT. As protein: CASSPSVGGNQPQHF.

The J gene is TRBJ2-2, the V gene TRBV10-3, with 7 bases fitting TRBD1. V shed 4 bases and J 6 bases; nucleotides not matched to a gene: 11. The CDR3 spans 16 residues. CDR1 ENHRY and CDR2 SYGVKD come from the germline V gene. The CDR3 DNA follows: TGTGCCATCAGTGGCCACACAGGGGTGATTGCCGGGGAGCTGTTTTTT. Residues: CAISGHTGVIAGELFF.

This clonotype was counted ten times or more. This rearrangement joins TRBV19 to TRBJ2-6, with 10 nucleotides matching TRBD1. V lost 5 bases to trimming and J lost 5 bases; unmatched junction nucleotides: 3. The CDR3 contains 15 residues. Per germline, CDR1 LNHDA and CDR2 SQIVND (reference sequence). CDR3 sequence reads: CASSDRGLRANVLTF. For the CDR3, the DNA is TGTGCCAGTAGTGACAGGGGGCTTAGGGCCAACGTCCTGACTTTC.

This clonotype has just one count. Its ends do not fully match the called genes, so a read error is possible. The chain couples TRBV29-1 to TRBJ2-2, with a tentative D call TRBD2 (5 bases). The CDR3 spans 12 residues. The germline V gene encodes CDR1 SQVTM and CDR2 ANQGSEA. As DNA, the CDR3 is TGCAGCGTTGAGAGTAGCGCCGGCGAGCTGTTTTTT. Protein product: CSVESSAGELFF.

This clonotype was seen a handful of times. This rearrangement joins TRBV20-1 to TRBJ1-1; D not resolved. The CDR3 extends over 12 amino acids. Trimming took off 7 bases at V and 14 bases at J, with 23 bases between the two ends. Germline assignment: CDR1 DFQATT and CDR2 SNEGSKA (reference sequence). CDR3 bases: TGCAGTGGCCAGCGGGGAGCGAGTGAGCAGTTCTTT. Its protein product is CSGQRGASEQFF.

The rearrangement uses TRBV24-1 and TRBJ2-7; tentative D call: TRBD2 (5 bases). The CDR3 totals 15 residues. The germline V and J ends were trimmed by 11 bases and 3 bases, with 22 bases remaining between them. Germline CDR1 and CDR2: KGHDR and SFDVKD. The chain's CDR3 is CASSTPGIPFYEQYF. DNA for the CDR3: TGTGCCAGCTCTACCCCCGGGATACCATTCTACGAGCAGTACTTC.

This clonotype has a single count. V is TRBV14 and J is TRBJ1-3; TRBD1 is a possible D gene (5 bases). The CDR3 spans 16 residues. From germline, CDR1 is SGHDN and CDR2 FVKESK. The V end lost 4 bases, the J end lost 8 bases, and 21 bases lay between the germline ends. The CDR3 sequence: CASSLSPGVLGDTIYF. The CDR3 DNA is TGTGCCAGCAGCCTTTCTCCGGGGGTGCTTGGGGACACCATATATTTT. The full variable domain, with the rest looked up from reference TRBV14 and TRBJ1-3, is EAGVTQFPSHSVIEKGQTVTLRCDPISGHDNLYWYRRVMGKEIKFLLHFVKESKQDESGMPNNRFLAERTGGTYSTLKVQPAELEDSGVYFCASSLSPGVLGDTIYFGEGSWLTVV.

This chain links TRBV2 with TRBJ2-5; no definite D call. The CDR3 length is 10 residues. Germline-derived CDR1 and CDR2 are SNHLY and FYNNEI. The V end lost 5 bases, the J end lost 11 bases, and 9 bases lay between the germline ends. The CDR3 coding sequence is TGTGCCAGCAGTCCCCGGTCACAGTACTTC. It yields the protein CASSPRSQYF.

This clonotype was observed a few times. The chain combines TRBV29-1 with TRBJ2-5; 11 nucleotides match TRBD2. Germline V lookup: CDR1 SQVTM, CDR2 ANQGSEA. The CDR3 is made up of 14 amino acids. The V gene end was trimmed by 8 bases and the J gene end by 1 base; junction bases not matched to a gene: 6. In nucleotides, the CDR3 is TGCAGCCCTAGGACTAGCGGGCTCCAAGAGACCCAGTACTTC. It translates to CSPRTSGLQETQYF.

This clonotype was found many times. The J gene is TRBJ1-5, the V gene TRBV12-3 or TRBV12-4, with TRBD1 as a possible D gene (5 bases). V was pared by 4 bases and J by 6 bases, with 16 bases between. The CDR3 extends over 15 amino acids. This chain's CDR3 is CASSSSLREGQPQHF. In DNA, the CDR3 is TGTGCCAGCAGTTCGTCGCTCAGGGAGGGTCAGCCCCAGCATTTT.

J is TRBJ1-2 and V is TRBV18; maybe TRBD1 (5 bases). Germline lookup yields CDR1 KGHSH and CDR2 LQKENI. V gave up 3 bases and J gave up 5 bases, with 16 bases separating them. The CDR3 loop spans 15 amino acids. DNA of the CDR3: TGTGCCAGCTCACCTTCGGACACAGCTCTTTATGGCTACACCTTC. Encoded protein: CASSPSDTALYGYTF.

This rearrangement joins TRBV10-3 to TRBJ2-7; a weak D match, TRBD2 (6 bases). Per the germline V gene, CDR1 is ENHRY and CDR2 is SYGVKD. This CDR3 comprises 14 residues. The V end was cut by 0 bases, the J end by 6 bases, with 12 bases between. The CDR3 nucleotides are TGTGCCATCAGTGAGTCTGCGCGGGAACGCGAGCAGTACTTC. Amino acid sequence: CAISESAREREQYF.

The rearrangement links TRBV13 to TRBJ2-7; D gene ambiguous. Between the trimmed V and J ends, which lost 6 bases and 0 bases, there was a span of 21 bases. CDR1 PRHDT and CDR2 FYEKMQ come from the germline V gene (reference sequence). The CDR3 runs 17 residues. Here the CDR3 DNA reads TGTGCCAGCAGTTTAAACACCCCCGGATCGGGCTCCTACGAGCAGTACTTC. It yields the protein CASSLNTPGSGSYEQYF.

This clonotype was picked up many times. This CDR3 is CANTWTTQGPNTEAFF. The CDR3 nucleotides read TGTGCCAACACGTGGACCACACAGGGCCCGAACACTGAAGCTTTCTTT. The rearrangement joins TRBV19 to TRBJ1-1; weak D call: TRBD1 (6 bases). V was cut by 10 bases and J by 1 base, with 22 bases left in between. This CDR3 spans 16 amino acids. From germline, CDR1 is LNHDA and CDR2 SQIVND (reference sequence).

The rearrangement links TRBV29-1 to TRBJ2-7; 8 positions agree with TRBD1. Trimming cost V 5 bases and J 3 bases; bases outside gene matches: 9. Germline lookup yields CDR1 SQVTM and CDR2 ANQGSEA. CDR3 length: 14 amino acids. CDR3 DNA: TGCAGCGTTATCGGACAGGGATTAATCTACGAGCAGTACTTC. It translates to CSVIGQGLIYEQYF.

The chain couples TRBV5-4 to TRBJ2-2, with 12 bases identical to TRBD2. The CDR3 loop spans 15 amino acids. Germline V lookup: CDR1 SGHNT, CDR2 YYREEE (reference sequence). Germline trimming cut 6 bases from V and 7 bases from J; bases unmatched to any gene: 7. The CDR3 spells CASTRLAGANGELFF. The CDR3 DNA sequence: TGTGCCAGCACGAGACTAGCGGGAGCTAACGGGGAGCTGTTTTTT.

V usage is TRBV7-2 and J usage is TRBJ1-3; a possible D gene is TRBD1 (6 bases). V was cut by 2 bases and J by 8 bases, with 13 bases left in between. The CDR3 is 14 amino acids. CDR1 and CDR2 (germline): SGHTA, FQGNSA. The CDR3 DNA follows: TGTGCCAGCAGCTTACCAGGGGTGGGTGACACCATATATTTT. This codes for CASSLPGVGDTIYF.

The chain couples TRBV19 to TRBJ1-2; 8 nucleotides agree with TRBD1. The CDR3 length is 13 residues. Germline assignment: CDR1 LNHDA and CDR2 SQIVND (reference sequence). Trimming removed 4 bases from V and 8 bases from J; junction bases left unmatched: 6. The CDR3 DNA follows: TGTGCCAGTAGTACAGGGGGCTTGGAAGGCTACACCTTC. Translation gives CASSTGGLEGYTF.

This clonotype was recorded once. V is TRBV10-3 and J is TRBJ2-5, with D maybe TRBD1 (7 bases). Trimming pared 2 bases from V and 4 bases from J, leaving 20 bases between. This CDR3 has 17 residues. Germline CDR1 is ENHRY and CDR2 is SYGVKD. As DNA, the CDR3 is TGTGCCATCAGTGAGAGGGCAGGGGGGTTACCGACAGAGACCCAGTACTTC. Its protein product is CAISERAGGLPTETQYF.

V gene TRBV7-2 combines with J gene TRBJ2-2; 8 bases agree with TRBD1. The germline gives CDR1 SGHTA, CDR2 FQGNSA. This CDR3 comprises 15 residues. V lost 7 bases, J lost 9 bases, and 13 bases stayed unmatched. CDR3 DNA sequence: TGTGCCAGCACCCACCGGGACAGGCCCGAATGGGAGCTGTTTTTT. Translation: CASTHRDRPEWELFF.

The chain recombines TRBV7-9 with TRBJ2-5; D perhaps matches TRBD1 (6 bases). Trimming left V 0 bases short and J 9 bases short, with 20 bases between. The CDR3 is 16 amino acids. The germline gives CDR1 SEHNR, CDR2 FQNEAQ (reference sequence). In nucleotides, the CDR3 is TGTGCCAGCAGCTTAGCGGCCGCAGGGGACAATCAGCCCCAGTACTTC. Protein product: CASSLAAAGDNQPQYF.

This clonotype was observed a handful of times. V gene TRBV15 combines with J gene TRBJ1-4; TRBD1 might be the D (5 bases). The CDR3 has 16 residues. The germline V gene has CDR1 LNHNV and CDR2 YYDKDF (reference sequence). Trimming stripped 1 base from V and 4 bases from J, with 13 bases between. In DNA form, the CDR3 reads TGTGCCACCAGCAGAGGTGTTGGGACGTATAATGAAAAACTGTTTTTT. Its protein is CATSRGVGTYNEKLFF.